The 12 T cell receptor beta chains below come from one sample, sequenced in a study of cytomegalovirus exposure and HLA in healthy donors. The primer mix had 60 Vbeta and 13 Jbeta primers. Method: immunoSEQ multiplex PCR; TCRdb's copy keeps in-frame clones and lacks some. The sample includes more than 85,000 clones, 70% to 80% of them seen just once. Sequencing was done on a sample of PBMCs. Source of these receptors: a female donor in good health and CMV-seronegative.

CDR3 region: CASSYSAGVGQPQHF. In DNA, the CDR3 is TGTGCCAGCAGTTACTCAGCAGGGGTAGGGCAGCCCCAGCATTTT. This chain uses TRBV6-5 with TRBJ1-5; TRBD1 might be the D (6 bases). Germline assignment: CDR1 MNHEY and CDR2 SVGAGI. Trimming shortened V by 0 bases and J by 7 bases, and 13 bases separated the two germline ends. The CDR3 runs 15 residues.

The chain has TRBV5-1 and TRBJ2-1, with TRBD2 matching 7 bases. This CDR3 is built from 14 residues. The junction had 9 bases not matched to a gene; V was cut back by 6 bases and J by 6 bases. The germline CDR1 and CDR2 sequences are SGHRS and YFSETQ. CDR3 DNA sequence: TGCGCCAGCATCAAACCGGGACTACCCAATGAGCAGTTCTTC. It yields the protein CASIKPGLPNEQFF.

The CDR3 spells CSVGGDGILAKNIQYF. The DNA for the CDR3 is TGCAGCGTTGGGGGGGACGGAATACTAGCCAAAAACATTCAGTACTTC. This rearrangement joins TRBV29-1 to TRBJ2-4; possible D gene TRBD2, 6 bases. The V end was cut by 4 bases, the J end by 0 bases, with 16 bases between. CDR3 length: 16 amino acids. Germline assignment: CDR1 SQVTM and CDR2 ANQGSEA.

This clone was detected only once. This chain's CDR3 is CASSLIGQSTNEKLFF. DNA for the CDR3: TGTGCCAGCAGCTTAATAGGACAATCAACTAATGAAAAACTGTTTTTT. The chain employs TRBV11-2 and TRBJ1-4; a possible D gene is TRBD1 (5 bases). Trimming shortened V by 2 bases and J by 0 bases, and 10 bases separated the two germline ends. Per germline, CDR1 SGHAT and CDR2 FQNNGV. This CDR3 has 16 residues.

This chain connects TRBV18 to TRBJ2-1; TRBD1 matches at 8 bases. Trimming cost V 5 bases and J 6 bases; bases outside gene matches: 3. Germline-derived CDR1 and CDR2 are KGHSH and LQKENI. This CDR3 comprises 13 residues. DNA for the CDR3: TGTGCCAGCTCAGGGACAGGCGGCAATGAGCAGTTCTTC. Residues: CASSGTGGNEQFF.

The V call is TRBV19, the J call TRBJ1-1; TRBD1 matches 9 bases. Germline CDR1 reads LNHDA; CDR2 reads SQIVND (reference sequence). The CDR3 runs 13 residues. Trimming cost V 7 bases and J 10 bases; bases outside gene matches: 10. The DNA of the CDR3 is TGTGCCAGTACCCCCCGGGACAGGGTCTTAGCTTTCTTT. It translates to CASTPRDRVLAFF.

The chain couples TRBV27 to TRBJ2-7, with unresolved D. CDR1 is MNHEY and CDR2 is SMNVEV in the germline V gene (reference sequence). Trimming stripped 2 bases from V and 2 bases from J, with 7 bases between. The CDR3 has 13 amino acids. CDR3 in amino acids: CASSLQSPYEQYF. DNA for the CDR3: TGTGCCAGCAGTTTACAGTCACCCTACGAGCAGTACTTC.

This sequence joins TRBV11-2 and TRBJ2-7, with TRBD2 identical over 8 bases. The CDR3 consists of 15 residues. V was pared by 5 bases and J by 6 bases, with 12 bases of the junction left unmatched. CDR1 and CDR2 from the germline V gene are SGHAT and FQNNGV. CDR3 amino acids: CASSDLSGSNIEQYF. The CDR3 DNA follows: TGTGCCAGCAGCGACTTAAGCGGGAGTAATATCGAGCAGTACTTC.

The rearrangement links TRBV11-2 to TRBJ1-1, with D unresolved. V was pared by 5 bases and J by 1 base, with 8 bases between. CDR3 length: 13 residues. Germline V gene sequence: CDR1 SGHAT, CDR2 FQNNGV. Here the CDR3 DNA reads TGTGCCAGCAGCCCAGAGCGGAACACTGAAGCTTTCTTT. Residues: CASSPERNTEAFF.

The chain has TRBV27 and TRBJ2-6; TRBD2 matches at 13 bases. This CDR3 is 21 amino acids long. CDR1 and CDR2 (germline): MNHEY, SMNVEV (reference sequence). Unmatched junction bases numbered 12, after V lost 4 bases and J lost 0 bases. The CDR3 spells CASSYLGLAGVHPSGANVLTF. The CDR3 coding sequence is TGTGCCAGCAGTTACTTAGGACTAGCGGGGGTTCATCCCTCTGGGGCCAACGTCCTGACTTTC. Complete variable domain (other parts from reference TRBV27 and TRBJ2-6): EAQVTQNPRYLITVTGKKLTVTCSQNMNHEYMSWYRQDPGLGLRQIYYSMNVEVTDKGDVPEGYKVSRKEKRNFPLILESPSPNQTSLYFCASSYLGLAGVHPSGANVLTFGAGSRLTVL.

The chain joins TRBV5-1 to TRBJ1-5; 9 bases agree with TRBD1. Per germline, CDR1 SGHRS and CDR2 YFSETQ. V trimming: 4 bases; J trimming: 5 bases; junction bases outside the gene matches: 13. The CDR3 loop spans 17 amino acids. CDR3 nucleotides: TGCGCCAGCAGCCGCTCCGGGACAGGGCGTCGAGATCAGCCCCAGCATTTT. Translating gives CASSRSGTGRRDQPQHF. Drawing the rest from reference TRBV5-1 and TRBJ1-5, the complete variable domain is KAGVTQTPRYLIKTRGQQVTLSCSPISGHRSVSWYQQTPGQGLQFLFEYFSETQRNKGNFPGRFSGRQFSNSRSEMNVSTLELGDSALYLCASSRSGTGRRDQPQHFGDGTRLSIL.

The J gene is TRBJ1-3, the V gene TRBV18; TRBD1 might be the D (5 bases). Germline V CDR1 and CDR2: KGHSH, LQKENI. V was pared by 0 bases and J by 4 bases, with 7 bases between. The CDR3 consists of 14 residues. CDR3 residues: CASSPPQGGNTIYF. The CDR3 DNA reads TGTGCCAGCTCACCACCCCAGGGCGGAAACACCATATATTTT.